These 27 T cell receptor beta chains came from one sample sequenced in a study of blood T cell repertoires in COVID-19. The table came from immunoSEQ multiplex PCR; TCRdb's copy has only in-frame clones and leaves some out. The sample consists of about 60,000 clones, over 80% of them appearing once. What was sequenced was peripheral blood. The receptors were gathered from a man aged 25 to 45 with COVID-19, enrolled during active disease.

The chain uses TRBV14 and TRBJ1-1; D unresolved. Looked up from germline, CDR1 is SGHDN and CDR2 is FVKESK. V was pared by 2 bases and J by 1 base, with 5 bases between. This CDR3 region has 13 residues. This chain's CDR3 is CASSQRWNTEAFF. The CDR3 nucleotides read TGTGCCAGCAGCCAACGTTGGAACACTGAAGCTTTCTTT.

The rearrangement joins TRBV10-3 to TRBJ1-4; possibly TRBD1 for D (5 bases). The CDR3 is made up of 14 amino acids. Germline-derived CDR1 and CDR2 are ENHRY and SYGVKD. V lost 0 bases, J lost 9 bases, and 11 bases lay in between. The CDR3 loop is CAISESAGEKKLFF. For the CDR3, the DNA is TGTGCCATCAGTGAGTCGGCGGGGGAAAAAAAACTGTTTTTT.

V gene TRBV28 combines with J gene TRBJ1-6; TRBD1 matches 7 bases. This CDR3 spans 15 amino acids. J gave up 7 bases and V 2 bases, and 5 bases lay outside the gene matches. Germline CDR1 is MDHEN and CDR2 is SYDVKM. In nucleotides, the CDR3 is TGTGCCAGCAGTTTAATCGAAGGGGGCAATTCACCCCTCCACTTT. Its translation: CASSLIEGGNSPLHF.

This chain joins TRBV10-3 and TRBJ1-2; 9 nucleotides agree with TRBD1. CDR1 and CDR2 from the germline V gene are ENHRY and SYGVKD. With 8 bases clipped from V and 5 bases from J, the junction kept 12 bases outside the gene matches. This CDR3 spans 15 amino acids. CDR3: CAIRNPGQGGYGYTF. The CDR3 coding sequence is TGTGCCATCCGTAATCCGGGACAGGGCGGATATGGCTACACCTTC.

The chain recombines TRBV6-5 with TRBJ2-1, with D hard to call. This CDR3 comprises 13 residues. Germline CDR1 MNHEY, CDR2 SVGAGI. V lost 7 bases to trimming and J lost 3 bases, with 10 bases between them. The CDR3 DNA reads TGTGCCAGCAAAGCAGGCTTCTACAATGAGCAGTTCTTC. This codes for CASKAGFYNEQFF.

The chain combines TRBV4-1 with TRBJ1-2; D gene unclear. From germline, CDR1 is MGHRA and CDR2 YSYEKL. Between the trimmed V and J ends, which lost 1 base and 3 bases, there was a span of 12 bases. The CDR3 has 15 amino acids. The CDR3 DNA sequence: TGCGCCAGCAGCCAAGGGGCGGGGAAAGACTATGGCTACACCTTC. Protein sequence: CASSQGAGKDYGYTF.

The chain is built from TRBV2 and TRBJ2-6; D is unresolved. CDR1 is SNHLY and CDR2 is FYNNEI in the germline V gene. The CDR3 contains 16 residues. V lost 2 bases and J 0 bases, leaving 8 bases between the germline ends. This CDR3 is CASSELAFSGANVLTF. CDR3 DNA sequence: TGTGCCAGCAGTGAATTGGCTTTCTCTGGGGCCAACGTCCTGACTTTC.

This clone was observed a handful of times. J is TRBJ1-2 and V is TRBV10-2; TRBD1 matches 7 bases. V dropped 10 bases and J dropped 2; count of bases not matched to a gene: 10. Per the germline V gene, CDR1 is WSHSY and CDR2 is SAAADI. The CDR3 sequence is 14 residues long. CDR3 loop: CATALDRENYGYTF. In nucleotides, the CDR3 is TGCGCCACCGCTTTAGACAGGGAAAACTATGGCTACACCTTC.

The chain employs TRBV5-8 and TRBJ1-4; D ambiguous. The germline gives CDR1 SGHTS, CDR2 YDEGEE. Trimming took 0 bases from V and 8 from J, leaving 17 bases between them. The CDR3 runs to 16 residues. CDR3 sequence: CASSLDQEAWKEKLFF. CDR3 DNA sequence: TGTGCCAGCAGCTTGGATCAGGAGGCCTGGAAGGAAAAACTGTTTTTT.

This clone was found once. This chain uses TRBV15 with TRBJ1-4; 9 nucleotides line up with TRBD1. V trimming: 11 bases; J trimming: 7 bases; junction bases outside the gene matches: 8. There are 13 residues in the CDR3. From germline, CDR1 is LNHNV and CDR2 YYDKDF (reference sequence). CDR3 nucleotide sequence: TGTGCCGTTCCGGGACAGGGTCGTGAAAAACTGTTTTTT. Translation: CAVPGQGREKLFF.

V is TRBV12-3 or TRBV12-4 and J is TRBJ2-7; D is possibly TRBD2 (6 bases). The V and J ends lost 3 bases and 6 bases respectively, with 9 bases between them. This CDR3 contains 12 residues. CDR3 sequence: CASSFTGVEQYF. The CDR3, as DNA: TGTGCCAGCAGTTTCACGGGGGTCGAGCAGTACTTC.

The chain is built from TRBV7-9 and TRBJ1-1, with D uncertain. The germline gives CDR1 SEHNR, CDR2 FQNEAQ (reference sequence). Trimming removed 3 bases from V and 6 bases from J, with 8 bases in between. The length of the CDR3 is 12 residues. CDR3 DNA sequence: TGTGCCAGCAGCTTCGAGTTCCCTGAAGCTTTCTTT. It yields the protein CASSFEFPEAFF.

The rearrangement joins TRBV4-1 to TRBJ2-1; 11 bases agree with TRBD2. The CDR3 runs to 17 residues. V lost 1 base and J lost 0; bases outside the gene matches: 2. CDR1 and CDR2 (germline): MGHRA, YSYEKL. The CDR3 nucleotides are TGCGCCAGCAGCCAAGTCCTAGCGGGAGGCTCCTACAATGAGCAGTTCTTC. As protein: CASSQVLAGGSYNEQFF.

The chain is built from TRBV15 and TRBJ2-7, with TRBD1 identical over 9 bases. V gave up 4 bases and J gave up 5 bases; unmatched junction bases: 9. The CDR3 is made up of 15 amino acids. Looked up from germline, CDR1 is LNHNV and CDR2 is YYDKDF (reference sequence). The CDR3 DNA sequence: TGTGCCACCAGCACAGGGGGACAGGGTGACAACGAGCAGTACTTC. Translation: CATSTGGQGDNEQYF.

The genes are TRBV12-3 or TRBV12-4 and TRBJ1-2; tentatively, D is TRBD1 (5 bases). With 6 bases removed from V and 2 bases from J, the gap between germline ends came to 10 bases. This CDR3 has 13 residues. The CDR3: CASRARENYGYTF. The CDR3 region has the DNA TGTGCCAGCAGGGCCAGGGAAAACTATGGCTACACCTTC.

This clone was seen a few times. The V call is TRBV5-8, the J call TRBJ2-7, with D possibly being TRBD1 (5 bases). From germline, CDR1 is SGHTS and CDR2 YDEGEE. This CDR3 region has 13 residues. V was clipped by 5 bases and J by 5 bases, with 14 bases between them. CDR3 sequence reads: CASRKQGSDEQYF. The CDR3 bases are TGTGCCAGCAGGAAGCAGGGTTCGGACGAGCAGTACTTC.

This clone appeared many times. V and J are TRBV28 and TRBJ1-5; D possibly corresponds to TRBD1 (5 bases). The V end was cut by 11 bases, the J end by 1 base, with 12 bases between. The CDR3 length is 13 residues. Germline loops: CDR1 MDHEN, CDR2 SYDVKM. The CDR3 bases are TGTGCCGCCAAGGCAGGGAGCAATCAGCCCCAGCATTTT. Translation gives CAAKAGSNQPQHF.

The rearrangement links TRBV4-2 to TRBJ2-3; 8 nucleotides line up with TRBD2. The V gene end was trimmed by 0 bases and the J gene end by 6 bases; junction bases not matched to a gene: 2. Germline V gives CDR1 LGHNA, CDR2 YNFKEQ. This CDR3 comprises 14 residues. The CDR3 DNA sequence: TGTGCCAGCAGCCAAGAGGCTAGCGGGGATACGCAGTATTTT. The encoded protein is CASSQEASGDTQYF.

The genes are TRBV3-1 (or the pseudogene TRBV3-2) and TRBJ2-1; 7 bases fit TRBD2. The germline V gene has CDR1 LGHDT and CDR2 YNNKEL (reference sequence). The V and J ends lost 0 bases and 10 bases, in that order; junction bases with no gene match: 6. The CDR3 spans 14 residues. The CDR3 DNA is TGTGCCAGCAGCCAAGATCCCGTGCGGGGGGAGCAGTTCTTC. Translated: CASSQDPVRGEQFF.

The V call is TRBV5-4, the J call TRBJ2-7; 10 nucleotides align to TRBD2. Looked up from germline, CDR1 is SGHNT and CDR2 is YYREEE (reference sequence). CDR3 length equals 13 residues. The J segment lost 5 bases and the V segment lost 2 bases, leaving 1 base of the junction unmatched. The CDR3 region is CASSLSGRDEQYF. Written as DNA, the CDR3 is TGTGCCAGCAGCTTAAGCGGGAGGGACGAGCAGTACTTC.

In its sample, this clone was seen a few times. The chain employs TRBV20-1 and TRBJ2-7; 9 nucleotides match TRBD2. Trimming at V came to 3 bases and at J to 2 bases, leaving 2 bases not matched to a gene. The CDR3 totals 13 residues. The V gene's germline CDR1 is DFQATT and CDR2 SNEGSKA (reference sequence). CDR3 residues: CSASASGAYEQYF. DNA of the CDR3: TGCAGTGCTAGTGCTAGCGGGGCCTACGAGCAGTACTTC.

The V and J genes are TRBV5-1 and TRBJ1-2; 8 bases line up with TRBD1. CDR3 size: 13 residues. The germline CDR1 and CDR2 sequences are SGHRS and YFSETQ. Trimming at V came to 2 bases and at J to 6 bases, leaving 3 bases not matched to a gene. The CDR3 DNA reads as TGCGCCAGCAGCTTTCGGACAGGGAATGGCTACACCTTC. The encoded protein is CASSFRTGNGYTF.

This clone has only a few counts. The chain combines TRBV10-1 with TRBJ2-7, with 7 bases matching TRBD1. Germline CDR1 WNHNN, CDR2 SYGVQD (reference sequence). After removal of 0 bases from V and 3 bases from J, the junction contained 8 bases not matched to a gene. The CDR3 contains 16 residues. DNA for the CDR3: TGCGCCAGCAGTGAGTCTAGACAGGGCAGTCACTACGAGCAGTACTTC. It encodes CASSESRQGSHYEQYF.

The DNA of the CDR3 is TGTGCCTGGAGGGAGGCTAGCGGGAGGGCTTTTCATACGCAGTATTTT. Encoded protein: CAWREASGRAFHTQYF. J is TRBJ2-3 and V is TRBV30; TRBD2 matches at 12 bases. Trimming took 3 bases from V and 7 from J; bases not matched to a gene: 11. The CDR3 consists of 16 residues. Germline CDR1 and CDR2: GTSNPN and SVGIG (reference sequence).

The chain joins TRBV7-9 to TRBJ1-1, with D hard to call. Deletions cut 5 bases from V and 3 bases from J, with 10 bases between. The CDR3 length is 13 residues. CDR1 is SEHNR, CDR2 FQNEAQ, per germline (reference sequence). The CDR3 sequence is CASSPRTDTEAFF. DNA for the CDR3: TGTGCCAGCAGCCCACGGACTGACACTGAAGCTTTCTTT.

The chain recombines TRBV6-5 with TRBJ2-3; D may be TRBD1 (6 bases). This CDR3 comprises 15 residues. Trimming cost V 2 bases and J 5 bases, with 14 bases left between them. Germline V gene data show CDR1 as MNHEY and CDR2 as SVGAGI. CDR3 residues: CASSYRAGVGDTQYF. DNA for the CDR3: TGTGCCAGCAGTTACAGGGCAGGGGTCGGAGATACGCAGTATTTT.

The chain carries TRBV5-6 and TRBJ1-1; 8 bases are a match to TRBD1. The CDR3 spans 16 residues. Trimming at V came to 3 bases and at J to 4 bases, leaving 11 bases not matched to a gene. In germline, CDR1 is SGHDT, CDR2 YYEEEE. The CDR3 bases are TGTGCCAGCAGCTCCTCTTTGGACAGGGCGGGCACTGAAGCTTTCTTT. Translated, it gives CASSSSLDRAGTEAFF.